The clone carrying this TCR beta chain was seen once. The sample belongs to a study of shared clonotypes between healthy human individuals. Profiled with immunoSEQ multiplex PCR; TCRdb holds only in-frame clones, not every one. The sample has about 530,000 clones, about three quarters seen once. Trimming cost V 2 bases and J 10 bases, with 15 bases left between them. This CDR3 comprises 15 residues. CDR1 and CDR2 (germline): MNHNS, SASEGT. This TCR was recovered from a woman aged 40 to 50 in good health. Some clones in this sample may be carry-over from other donors' samples. The chain couples TRBV6-1 to TRBJ1-6; D may be TRBD1 (6 bases). Sequencing was done on a sample of PBMCs. The CDR3 coding sequence is TGTGCCAGCAGTGAACAGGACCAGGGGTGGTCACCCCTCCACTTT. Residues: CASSEQDQGWSPLHF.